Following are 27 T cell receptor beta chains from one sample sequenced in a study of Tregs in tolerant kidney transplant recipients. Data came from immunoSEQ multiplex PCR; TCRdb stores just in-frame clones and leaves some out. The sample has about 64,000 clones; 87% are singletons. Mixed chimerism was transient after nonmyeloablative marrow transplants from related graft donors. This material consisted of CD4+ T cells from blood (PBMCs), taken 6 months after the transplant. The receptors stem from a human patient who received a combined kidney and bone marrow transplant. The graft donor may have contributed some T cells.

CDR3 bases: TGTGCCAGCAGGGCTAGCGGGGGTCGGGATACGCAGTATTTT. Protein: CASRASGGRDTQYF. The gene calls are TRBV6-5 and TRBJ2-3, with TRBD2 matching over 10 bases. The germline V gene has CDR1 MNHEY and CDR2 SVGAGI. V shed 6 bases and J 6 bases; nucleotides not matched to a gene: 6. This CDR3 contains 14 residues.

In this sample, this clone turned up once. The chain uses TRBV30 and TRBJ1-2; D is unresolved. Germline V gives CDR1 GTSNPN, CDR2 SVGIG (reference sequence). Trimming stripped 2 bases from V and 8 bases from J, with 12 bases between. This CDR3 has 12 residues. In DNA, the CDR3 is TGTGCCTGGAGTCACGGGGTCTGGGGCTACACCTTC. It encodes CAWSHGVWGYTF.

The CDR3 coding sequence is TGTGCCAGCAGTGAATGGGGAGAGCGGGAGGGCTACACCTTC. Translated, it gives CASSEWGEREGYTF. The chain uses TRBV25-1 and TRBJ1-2, with D unresolved. The CDR3 loop spans 14 amino acids. The germline CDR1 and CDR2 sequences are MGHDK and SYGVNS. With 1 base removed from V and 8 bases from J, the gap between germline ends came to 14 bases.

This sequence joins TRBV7-6 and TRBJ2-3; 7 positions match TRBD1. Germline V gene data show CDR1 as SGHVS and CDR2 as FNYEAQ. J lost 0 bases, V lost 5 bases, and 8 bases had no gene match. CDR3 length: 16 residues. CDR3 amino acids: CASSRRTGVSTDTQYF. CDR3 nucleotides: TGTGCCAGCAGCCGCCGGACAGGAGTTAGCACAGATACGCAGTATTTT. Full variable domain (missing parts from reference TRBV7-6 and TRBJ2-3): GAGVSQSPRYKVTKRGQDVALRCDPISGHVSLYWYRQALGQGPEFLTYFNYEAQQDKSGLPNDRFSAERPEGSISTLTIQRTEQRDSAMYRCASSRRTGVSTDTQYFGPGTRLTVL.

The V call is TRBV29-1, the J call TRBJ2-7; 7 positions match TRBD1. Germline V gene sequence: CDR1 SQVTM, CDR2 ANQGSEA. CDR3 length: 13 residues. V was pared by 6 bases and J by 0 bases, with 5 bases of the junction left unmatched. The CDR3 reads CSVATGPSYEQYF. The CDR3, as DNA: TGCAGCGTGGCGACAGGGCCCTCCTACGAGCAGTACTTC.

The rearrangement joins TRBV7-2 to TRBJ1-2; the match to TRBD1 covers 10 bases. Germline CDR1 and CDR2: SGHTA and FQGNSA. J gave up 7 bases and V 5 bases, and 4 bases lay outside the gene matches. The CDR3 runs to 13 residues. The CDR3 sequence is CASSPTGGFGYTF. CDR3 bases: TGTGCCAGCAGCCCGACAGGGGGCTTTGGCTACACCTTC.

J is TRBJ2-5 and V is TRBV15; D gene uncertain. This CDR3 has 16 residues. Germline CDR1 LNHNV, CDR2 YYDKDF (reference sequence). The V gene lost 0 bases and the J gene lost 1 base, with 12 bases spanning the gap. CDR3 amino acids: CATSRDLGSPQETQYF. Written as DNA, the CDR3 is TGTGCCACCAGCAGAGATTTGGGCTCTCCCCAAGAGACCCAGTACTTC.

V is TRBV4-1 and J is TRBJ2-3; no reliable D call. The V end was cut by 7 bases, the J end by 3 bases, with 14 bases between. Germline loops: CDR1 MGHRA, CDR2 YSYEKL. This CDR3 contains 14 residues. The DNA of the CDR3 is TGCGCCAGCACCAGATCTTGGGCTACAGATACGCAGTATTTT. This codes for CASTRSWATDTQYF.

The rearrangement links TRBV2 to TRBJ2-7, with TRBD1 matching over 7 bases. J was trimmed by 2 bases and V by 7 bases; bases with no gene match: 8. The V gene's germline CDR1 is SNHLY and CDR2 FYNNEI. The CDR3 extends over 14 amino acids. CDR3 DNA sequence: TGTGCCAGCATGCCGGGACAGAGAACCTACGAGCAGTACTTC. It specifies CASMPGQRTYEQYF.

V is TRBV6-4 and J is TRBJ1-2; 8 nucleotides match TRBD1. Germline V gene sequence: CDR1 MRHNA, CDR2 SNTAGT. V was clipped by 0 bases and J by 8 bases; unmatched bases: 8. This CDR3 has 15 residues. The CDR3 loop is CASSDSSTGARGYTF. CDR3 DNA: TGTGCCAGCAGTGACTCATCGACAGGGGCGCGGGGCTACACCTTC.

A word on this clone: The same CDR3 can be traced to other DNA sequences in this sample. The J gene is TRBJ1-6, the V gene TRBV11-1; D might be TRBD1 (6 bases). Germline-derived CDR1 and CDR2 are SGHAT and FQDESV (reference sequence). Trimming stripped 5 bases from V and 13 bases from J, with 21 bases between. The length of the CDR3 is 15 residues. CDR3 residues: CASSALAGAVSPLHF. The CDR3 bases are TGTGCCAGCAGCGCCCTGGCAGGGGCAGTTTCCCCCCTCCACTTT. Full variable domain (remainder filled in from reference TRBV11-1 and TRBJ1-6): EAEVAQSPRYKITEKSQAVAFWCDPISGHATLYWYRQILGQGPELLVQFQDESVVDDSQLPKDRFSAERLKGVDSTLKIQPAELGDSAMYLCASSALAGAVSPLHFGNGTRLTVT.

The rearrangement links TRBV14 to TRBJ1-2; the D is unclear. Germline CDR1 and CDR2: SGHDN and FVKESK. The ends were cut back, 0 bases at V and 5 bases at J, with 10 bases in the middle. CDR3 length equals 14 residues. CDR3 DNA sequence: TGTGCCAGCAGCCAAGACCGGCAGGCTTATGGCTACACCTTC. Its protein product is CASSQDRQAYGYTF. Combining the CDR3 with reference TRBV14 and TRBJ1-2 gives the whole variable domain EAGVTQFPSHSVIEKGQTVTLRCDPISGHDNLYWYRRVMGKEIKFLLHFVKESKQDESGMPNNRFLAERTGGTYSTLKVQPAELEDSGVYFCASSQDRQAYGYTFGSGTRLTVV.

The sample holds a few counts of this clone. V gene TRBV2 combines with J gene TRBJ2-7; D might be TRBD2 (5 bases). Germline V CDR1 and CDR2: SNHLY, FYNNEI. The CDR3 runs 13 residues. Trimming removed 7 bases at V and 7 bases at J, with 17 bases between. The CDR3 bases are TGTGCCAGCATTAAGAGGACGGGAACTGAGCAGTACTTC. It translates to CASIKRTGTEQYF.

This chain links TRBV6-6 with TRBJ1-4; D is uncertain. V was pared by 0 bases and J by 7 bases, with 12 bases between. Per germline, CDR1 MNHNY and CDR2 SVGAGI (reference sequence). There are 15 residues in the CDR3. The CDR3, as DNA: TGTGCCAGCAGTTACTCGAGCCCTCAAAGTGAAAAACTGTTTTTT. Translated, it gives CASSYSSPQSEKLFF.

This chain uses TRBV6-1 with TRBJ2-2; perhaps TRBD2 as D (5 bases). The CDR3 covers 15 residues. V was cut by 6 bases and J by 7 bases, with 18 bases left in between. The V gene's germline CDR1 is MNHNS and CDR2 SASEGT. CDR3 DNA: TGTGCCAGCAGGCCTAGGGCACTAGGGAACGGGGAGCTGTTTTTT. Encoded protein: CASRPRALGNGELFF.

The V call is TRBV7-9, the J call TRBJ2-4; D remains unclear. The CDR3 is 14 amino acids. In germline, CDR1 is SEHNR, CDR2 FQNEAQ (reference sequence). Trimming stripped 1 base from V and 7 bases from J, with 11 bases between. Here the CDR3 DNA reads TGTGCCAGCAGCTTAGTTTCTCTCCAGAACATTCAGTACTTC. Translation gives CASSLVSLQNIQYF.

The chain recombines TRBV13 with TRBJ1-6; 8 positions match TRBD1. CDR1 is PRHDT and CDR2 is FYEKMQ in the germline V gene (reference sequence). With 5 bases clipped from V and 8 bases from J, the junction kept 5 bases outside the gene matches. CDR3 size: 14 residues. CDR3 DNA sequence: TGTGCCAGCAGCACCGGGACAGGATATTCACCCCTCCACTTT. It codes for CASSTGTGYSPLHF.

The chain is built from TRBV28 and TRBJ2-7; TRBD2 agrees at 7 bases. The germline CDR1 and CDR2 sequences are MDHEN and SYDVKM. V lost 1 base, J lost 3 bases, and 6 bases stayed unmatched. The CDR3 totals 15 residues. CDR3: CASSLFAGRGYEQYF. The CDR3 DNA reads as TGTGCCAGCAGTTTATTCGCAGGGAGGGGCTACGAGCAGTACTTC.

V gene TRBV7-9 combines with J gene TRBJ2-6; 7 bases fit TRBD1. From germline, CDR1 is SEHNR and CDR2 FQNEAQ (reference sequence). This CDR3 contains 15 residues. Losses at the gene ends were 5 bases for V and 3 bases for J; bases not matched to a gene: 4. CDR3 DNA sequence: TGTGCCAGCAGCCCCAGGGGGTATGGGGCCAACGTCCTGACTTTC. Its protein is CASSPRGYGANVLTF.

This chain connects TRBV15 to TRBJ1-4; D is unclear. Trimming took off 0 bases at V and 1 base at J, with 9 bases between the two ends. CDR3 size: 16 residues. Per the germline V gene, CDR1 is LNHNV and CDR2 is YYDKDF (reference sequence). CDR3 sequence: CATSRDITRTNEKLFF. CDR3 nucleotide sequence: TGTGCCACCAGCAGAGATATAACGAGAACTAATGAAAAACTGTTTTTT.

The V gene is TRBV27, the J gene TRBJ1-2; perhaps TRBD1 as D (5 bases). This CDR3 has 12 amino acids. The germline V and J ends were trimmed by 6 bases and 7 bases, with 12 bases remaining between them. Germline CDR1 and CDR2: MNHEY and SMNVEV (reference sequence). The DNA for the CDR3 is TGTGCCAGCAGCTCCAGGGAGGGTGGCTACACCTTC. Its protein is CASSSREGGYTF.

The chain carries TRBV7-2 and TRBJ2-7; TRBD1 matches at 8 bases. J was trimmed by 6 bases and V by 8 bases; bases with no gene match: 12. The germline gives CDR1 SGHTA, CDR2 FQGNSA. This CDR3 has 14 amino acids. The CDR3 region has the DNA TGTGCCAGCTCTCGGACAGGGATGCCTCTCGAGCAGTACTTC. As protein: CASSRTGMPLEQYF.

The rearrangement joins TRBV23-1 to TRBJ1-5, with D maybe TRBD1 (6 bases). TRBV23-1 is known as an ORF, though its function is uncertain. This CDR3 has 16 residues. The V gene lost 2 bases and the J gene lost 0 bases, with 11 bases spanning the gap. Written as DNA, the CDR3 is TGCGCCAGCAGTCAAGGACAGCTGTATAGCAATCAGCCCCAGCATTTT. Amino acid sequence: CASSQGQLYSNQPQHF.

V is TRBV6-5 and J is TRBJ1-2; possible D gene TRBD1, 5 bases. Germline V gives CDR1 MNHEY, CDR2 SVGAGI. V was shortened by 8 bases and J by 0 bases, with 13 bases between the two germline ends. The CDR3 has 14 amino acids. The CDR3 region is CASGGGRANYGYTF. Here the CDR3 DNA reads TGTGCCAGCGGTGGGGGGAGGGCTAACTATGGCTACACCTTC.

A few counts support this clone. This chain connects TRBV19 to TRBJ2-4, with 8 bases lining up with TRBD2. Germline V gene data show CDR1 as LNHDA and CDR2 as SQIVND (reference sequence). With 3 bases clipped from V and 3 bases from J, the junction kept 10 bases outside the gene matches. CDR3 length: 17 residues. The CDR3 DNA reads as TGTGCCAGTAGTATTGGTATTAGCGGGAAAAGCAAAAACATTCAGTACTTC. Its translation is CASSIGISGKSKNIQYF.

The chain uses TRBV27 and TRBJ2-5; 7 nucleotides line up with TRBD1. The CDR3 spans 14 residues. V shed 4 bases, J shed 5 bases, and the junction held 7 bases outside the gene matches. Per germline, CDR1 MNHEY and CDR2 SMNVEV (reference sequence). The DNA of the CDR3 is TGTGCCAGCAGTTCGGGACAGCCGGGGGAGACCCAGTACTTC. It translates to CASSSGQPGETQYF.

The CDR3 DNA reads as TGTGCCAGCAGCTTAATCGGCTCTTTGAGTTCGCGGGGGGGTGTGGACAATGAGCAGTTCTTC. Protein product: CASSLIGSLSSRGGVDNEQFF. This sequence joins TRBV7-3 and TRBJ2-1, with 9 bases matching TRBD2. Per germline, CDR1 SGHTA and CDR2 FQGTGA. Trimming removed 1 base from V and 5 bases from J; junction bases left unmatched: 21. CDR3 length equals 21 residues.